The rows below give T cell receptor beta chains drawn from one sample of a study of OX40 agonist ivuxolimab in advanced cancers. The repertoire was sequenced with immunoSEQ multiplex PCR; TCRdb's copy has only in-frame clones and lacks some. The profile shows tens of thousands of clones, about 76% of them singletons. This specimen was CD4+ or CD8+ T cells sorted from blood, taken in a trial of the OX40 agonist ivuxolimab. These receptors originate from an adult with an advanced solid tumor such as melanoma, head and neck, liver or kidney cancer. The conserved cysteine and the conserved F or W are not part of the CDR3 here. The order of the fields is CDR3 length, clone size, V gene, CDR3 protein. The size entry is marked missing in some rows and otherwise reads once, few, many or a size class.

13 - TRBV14 ASSQGPSDYNEQF
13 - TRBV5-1 ASSLGSVSGTEAF
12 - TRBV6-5 ASSYEGGNTEAF
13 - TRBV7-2 ASSSASGGYYEQY
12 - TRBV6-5 ASSYGGDNQPQH
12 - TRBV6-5 ASRRQDLNYGYT
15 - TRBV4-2 ASSQDLPGGGYNEQF
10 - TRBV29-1 SVEDGSYEQY
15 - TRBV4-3 ASSQDLVGQGPEKLF
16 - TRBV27 ASSPVGVGRRTAYGYT
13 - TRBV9 ASSATSGSSYEQY
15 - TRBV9 ASSVALHGGANYGYT
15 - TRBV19 ASSIIYGTPNTGELF
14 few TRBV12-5 ASGLAQEVAGQPQH
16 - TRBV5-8 ASSLAGGVDDATYEQY
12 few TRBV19 ASSFGTGPYEQY
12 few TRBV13 ASSQGTGGYGYT
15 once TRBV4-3 ASSQDLPGLSSYEQY
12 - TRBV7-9 ASSSPRTPNEQF
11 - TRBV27 ASSFGPYQPQH
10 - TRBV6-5 ASTGEGVGYT
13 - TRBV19 ASSIGGGETDTQY
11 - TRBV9 ASSVYDLDTQY
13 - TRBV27 ASSPLAGGTDTQY
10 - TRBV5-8 ASSSLSYEQY
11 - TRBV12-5 ASGWDGNNEQF